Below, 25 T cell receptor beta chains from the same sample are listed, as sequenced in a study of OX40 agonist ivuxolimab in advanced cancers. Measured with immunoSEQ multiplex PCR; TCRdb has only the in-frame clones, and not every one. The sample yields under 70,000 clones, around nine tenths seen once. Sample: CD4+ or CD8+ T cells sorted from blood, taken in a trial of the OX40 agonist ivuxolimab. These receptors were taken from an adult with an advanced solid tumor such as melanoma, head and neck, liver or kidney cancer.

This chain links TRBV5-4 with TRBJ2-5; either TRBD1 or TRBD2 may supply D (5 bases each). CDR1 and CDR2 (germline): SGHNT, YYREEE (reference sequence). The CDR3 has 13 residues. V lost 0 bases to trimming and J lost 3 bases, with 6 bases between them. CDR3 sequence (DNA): TGTGCCAGCAGCTTGGGAGGGGAAGAGACCCAGTACTTC. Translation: CASSLGGEETQYF.

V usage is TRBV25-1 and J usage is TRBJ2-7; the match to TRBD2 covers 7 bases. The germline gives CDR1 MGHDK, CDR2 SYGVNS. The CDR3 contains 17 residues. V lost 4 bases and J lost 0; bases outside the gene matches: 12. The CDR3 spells CASSGVFWGGTSYEQYF. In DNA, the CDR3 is TGTGCCAGCAGTGGGGTCTTTTGGGGGGGGACCTCCTACGAGCAGTACTTC.

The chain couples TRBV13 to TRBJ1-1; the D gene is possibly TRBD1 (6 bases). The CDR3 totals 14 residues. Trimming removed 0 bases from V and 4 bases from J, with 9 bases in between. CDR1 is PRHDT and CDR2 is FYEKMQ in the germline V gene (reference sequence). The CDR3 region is CASSLGQGTTEAFF. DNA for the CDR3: TGTGCCAGCAGCTTAGGGCAGGGGACCACTGAAGCTTTCTTT. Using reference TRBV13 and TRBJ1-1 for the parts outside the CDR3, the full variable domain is AAGVIQSPRHLIKEKRETATLKCYPIPRHDTVYWYQQGPGQDPQFLISFYEKMQSDKGSIPDRFSAQQFSDYHSELNMSSLELGDSALYFCASSLGQGTTEAFFGQGTRLTVV.

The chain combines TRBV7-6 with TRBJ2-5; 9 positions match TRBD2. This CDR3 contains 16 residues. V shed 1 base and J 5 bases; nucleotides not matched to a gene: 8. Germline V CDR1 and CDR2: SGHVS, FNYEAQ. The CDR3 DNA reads TGTGCCAGCAGCTTAGACGGCGGGGGGGCGACGGAGACCCAGTACTTC. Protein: CASSLDGGGATETQYF.

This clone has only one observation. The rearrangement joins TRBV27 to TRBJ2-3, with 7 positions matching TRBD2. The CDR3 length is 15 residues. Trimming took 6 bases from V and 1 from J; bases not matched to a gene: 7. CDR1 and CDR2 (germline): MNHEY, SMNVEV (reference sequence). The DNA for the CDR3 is TGTGCCAGCAGCCTACTAGCGACCGGCACAGATACGCAGTATTTT. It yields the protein CASSLLATGTDTQYF.

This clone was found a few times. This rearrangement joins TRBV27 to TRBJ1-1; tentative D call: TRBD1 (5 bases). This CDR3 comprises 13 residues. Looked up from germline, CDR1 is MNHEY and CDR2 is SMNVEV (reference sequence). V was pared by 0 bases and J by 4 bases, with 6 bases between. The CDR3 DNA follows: TGTGCCAGCAGTTTATCGAGGGGCACTGAAGCTTTCTTT. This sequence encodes CASSLSRGTEAFF.

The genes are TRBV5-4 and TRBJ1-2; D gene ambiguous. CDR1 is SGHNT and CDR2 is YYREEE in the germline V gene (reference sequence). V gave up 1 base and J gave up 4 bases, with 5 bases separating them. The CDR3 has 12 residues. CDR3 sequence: CASSLSSYGYTF. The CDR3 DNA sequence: TGTGCCAGCAGCTTGTCGAGCTATGGCTACACCTTC.

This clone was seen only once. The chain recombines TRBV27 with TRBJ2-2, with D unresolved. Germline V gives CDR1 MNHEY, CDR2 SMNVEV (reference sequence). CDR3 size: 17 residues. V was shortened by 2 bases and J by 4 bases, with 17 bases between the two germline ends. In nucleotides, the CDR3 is TGTGCCAGCAGTTTACCCCGCCACAGAGAAACCACCGGGGAGCTGTTTTTT. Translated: CASSLPRHRETTGELFF.

The chain's CDR3 is CASSPTKTGGVQPQHF. DNA of the CDR3: TGTGCCAGCAGTCCCACCAAGACAGGGGGTGTGCAGCCCCAGCATTTT. The chain carries TRBV27 and TRBJ1-5; TRBD1 matches 9 bases. Per germline, CDR1 MNHEY and CDR2 SMNVEV (reference sequence). This CDR3 has 16 residues. The V gene end was trimmed by 5 bases and the J gene end by 7 bases; junction bases not matched to a gene: 12.

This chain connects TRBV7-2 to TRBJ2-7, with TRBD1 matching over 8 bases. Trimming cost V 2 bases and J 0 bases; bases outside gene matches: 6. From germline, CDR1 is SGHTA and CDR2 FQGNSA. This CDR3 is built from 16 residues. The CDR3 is CASSLRARGLSYEQYF. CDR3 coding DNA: TGTGCCAGCAGCTTAAGGGCCAGGGGGCTCTCCTACGAGCAGTACTTC.

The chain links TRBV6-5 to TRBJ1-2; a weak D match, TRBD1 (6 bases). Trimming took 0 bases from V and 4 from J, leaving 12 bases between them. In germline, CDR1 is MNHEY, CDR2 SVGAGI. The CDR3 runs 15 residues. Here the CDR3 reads CASSYSGALAYGYTF. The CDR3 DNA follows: TGTGCCAGCAGTTACTCGGGGGCGCTAGCCTATGGCTACACCTTC.

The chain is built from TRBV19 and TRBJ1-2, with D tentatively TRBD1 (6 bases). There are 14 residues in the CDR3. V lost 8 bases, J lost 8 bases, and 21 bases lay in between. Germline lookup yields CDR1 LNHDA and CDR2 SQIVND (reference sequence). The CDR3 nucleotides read TGTGCCAGTGGGCCCGACGCAGGGGTCCAAGGCTACACCTTC. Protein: CASGPDAGVQGYTF.

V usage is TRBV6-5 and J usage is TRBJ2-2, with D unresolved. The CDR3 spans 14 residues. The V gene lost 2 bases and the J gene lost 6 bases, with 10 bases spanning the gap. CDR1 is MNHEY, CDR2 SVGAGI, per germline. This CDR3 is CASSYGPIPGELFF. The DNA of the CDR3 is TGTGCCAGCAGTTACGGTCCTATTCCCGGGGAGCTGTTTTTT.

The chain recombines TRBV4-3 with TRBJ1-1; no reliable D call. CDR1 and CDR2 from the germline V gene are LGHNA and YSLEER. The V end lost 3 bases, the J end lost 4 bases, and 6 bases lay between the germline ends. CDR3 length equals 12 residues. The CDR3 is CASSQYGTEAFF. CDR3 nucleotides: TGCGCCAGCAGCCAGTATGGCACTGAAGCTTTCTTT.

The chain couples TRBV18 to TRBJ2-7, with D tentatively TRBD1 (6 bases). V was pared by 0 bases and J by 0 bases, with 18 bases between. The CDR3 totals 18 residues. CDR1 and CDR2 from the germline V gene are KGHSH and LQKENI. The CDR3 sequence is CASSPPVSRQASSYEQYF. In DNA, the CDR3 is TGTGCCAGCTCACCACCGGTCTCTCGACAGGCCAGCTCCTACGAGCAGTACTTC. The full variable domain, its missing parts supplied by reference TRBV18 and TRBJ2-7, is NAGVMQNPRHLVRRRGQEARLRCSPMKGHSHVYWYRQLPEEGLKFMVYLQKENIIDESGMPKERFSAEFPKEGPSILRIQQVVRGDSAAYFCASSPPVSRQASSYEQYFGPGTRLTVT.

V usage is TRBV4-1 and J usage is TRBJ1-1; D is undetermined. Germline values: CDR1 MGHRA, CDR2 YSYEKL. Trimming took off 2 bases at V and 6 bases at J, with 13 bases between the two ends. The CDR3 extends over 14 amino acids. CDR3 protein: CASSQPDGGAEAFF. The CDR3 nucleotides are TGCGCCAGCAGCCAACCGGATGGCGGCGCTGAAGCTTTCTTT.

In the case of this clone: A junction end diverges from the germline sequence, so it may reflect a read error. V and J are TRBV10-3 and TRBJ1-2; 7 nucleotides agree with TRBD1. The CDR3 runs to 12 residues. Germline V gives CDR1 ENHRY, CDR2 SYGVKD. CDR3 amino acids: CAISESRDSPLF. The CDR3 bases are TGTGCCATCAGTGAGTCGAGGGACAGTCCCCTATTC.

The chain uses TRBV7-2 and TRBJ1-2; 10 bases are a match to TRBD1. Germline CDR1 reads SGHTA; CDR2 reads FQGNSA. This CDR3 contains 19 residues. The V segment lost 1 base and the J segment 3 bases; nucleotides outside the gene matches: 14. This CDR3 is CASSLDELRDRGEDYGYTF. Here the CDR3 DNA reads TGTGCCAGCAGCTTAGATGAATTGAGGGACAGGGGTGAGGACTATGGCTACACCTTC.

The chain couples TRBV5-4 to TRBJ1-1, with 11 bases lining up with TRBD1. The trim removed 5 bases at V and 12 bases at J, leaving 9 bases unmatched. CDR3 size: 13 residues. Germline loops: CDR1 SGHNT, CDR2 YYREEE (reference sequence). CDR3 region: CASSSGTGGITFF. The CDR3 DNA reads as TGTGCCAGCAGTTCCGGGACAGGGGGGATCACTTTCTTT.

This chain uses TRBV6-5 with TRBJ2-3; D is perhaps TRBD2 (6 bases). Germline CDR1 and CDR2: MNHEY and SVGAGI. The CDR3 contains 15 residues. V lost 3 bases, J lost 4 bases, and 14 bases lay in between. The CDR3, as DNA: TGTGCCAGCAGTTATAGCGGCGAGGGGCCAGATACGCAGTATTTT. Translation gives CASSYSGEGPDTQYF.

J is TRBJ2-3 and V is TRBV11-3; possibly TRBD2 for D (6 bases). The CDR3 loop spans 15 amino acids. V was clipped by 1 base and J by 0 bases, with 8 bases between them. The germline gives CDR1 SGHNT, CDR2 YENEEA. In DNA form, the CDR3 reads TGTGCCAGCAGCTTAGGACTAGGTAGCACAGATACGCAGTATTTT. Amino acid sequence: CASSLGLGSTDTQYF. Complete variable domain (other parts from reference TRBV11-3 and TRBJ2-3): EAGVVQSPRYKIIEKKQPVAFWCNPISGHNTLYWYLQNLGQGPELLIRYENEEAVDDSQLPKDRFSAERLKGVDSTLKIQPAELGDSAVYLCASSLGLGSTDTQYFGPGTRLTVL.

The CDR3 loop reads CASSQDSSGFGNYGYTF. The CDR3 nucleotides read TGCGCCAGCAGCCAAGATTCATCCGGGTTTGGTAACTATGGCTACACCTTC. The chain couples TRBV4-3 to TRBJ1-2, with no clear D. Germline values: CDR1 LGHNA, CDR2 YSLEER. V lost 0 bases, J lost 1 base, and 15 bases lay in between. The CDR3 is 17 residues long.

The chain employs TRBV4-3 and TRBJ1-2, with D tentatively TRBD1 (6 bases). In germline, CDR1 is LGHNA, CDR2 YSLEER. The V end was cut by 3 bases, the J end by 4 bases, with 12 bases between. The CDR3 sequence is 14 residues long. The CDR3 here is CASSHARGSYGYTF. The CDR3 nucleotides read TGCGCCAGCAGCCATGCCAGGGGAAGCTATGGCTACACCTTC.

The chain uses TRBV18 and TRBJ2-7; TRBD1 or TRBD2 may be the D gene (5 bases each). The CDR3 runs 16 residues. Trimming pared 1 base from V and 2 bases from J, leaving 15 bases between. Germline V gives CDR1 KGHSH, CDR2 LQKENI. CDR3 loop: CASSPRGSGPAYEQYF. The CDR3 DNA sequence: TGTGCCAGCTCACCACGGGGGAGCGGCCCCGCCTACGAGCAGTACTTC.

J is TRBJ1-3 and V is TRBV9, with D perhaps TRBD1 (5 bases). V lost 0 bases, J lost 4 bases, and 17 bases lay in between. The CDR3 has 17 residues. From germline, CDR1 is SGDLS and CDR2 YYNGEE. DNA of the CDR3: TGTGCCAGCAGCGTAGTTCCGACAGCCGGTCCGGGAAACACCATATATTTT. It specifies CASSVVPTAGPGNTIYF.